These T cell receptor beta chains were read from a single sample in a study of identical twins. TCRdb analysed the 5' RACE reads with MiXCR anew, one entry per CDR3 protein. The repertoire has 750,000 to 950,000 distinct CDR3 sequences, 10% to 15% of them found once; the top ten carry around 1.6%. This sample was also put to use in a study of yellow fever vaccine responses in identical twins.

Input material: PBMCs. The receptors derive from a woman aged 18-29 years in good health. CDR3s include the opening cysteine and the closing phenylalanine or tryptophan. D genes are given only for firm matches. Clone sizes are given selectively: once, few, many, or a class where the clone is expanded.

size,D,J,V,DNA,CDR3
.,.,TRBJ2-7,TRBV4-1,TGCGCCAGCAGCCAAGATACCGGAGTCAACGAGCAGTACTTC,CASSQDTGVNEQYF
.,TRBD2,TRBJ2-3,TRBV9,TGTGCCAGCAGCGTTTCCCTAGCGGGGGGTGTCACAGATACGCAGTATTTT,CASSVSLAGGVTDTQYF
few,.,TRBJ2-4,TRBV20-1,TGCAGTGCTAGGGCCCCGGTTCTGGCCAAAAACATTCAGTACTTC,CSARAPVLAKNIQYF
many,.,TRBJ2-1,TRBV10-3,TGTGCCATCAGGAAGGACAGAACTGAGCAGTTCTTC,CAIRKDRTEQFF
few,TRBD1,TRBJ2-5,TRBV28,TGTGCCAGCAGTCCGACAGGGGAGAGAGAGACCCAGTACTTC,CASSPTGERETQYF
many,TRBD2,TRBJ2-3,TRBV2,TGTGCCAGCAGAAGGACTAGCGGGGAGGCAGATACGCAGTATTTT,CASRRTSGEADTQYF
many,TRBD1,TRBJ1-1,TRBV27,TGTGCCAGCAGTCAAGGGACAGGGAAGCATACTGAAGCTTTCTTT,CASSQGTGKHTEAFF
.,.,TRBJ2-3,TRBV24-1,TGTGCCACCAGTGTTGCGGGGGCGATACGCGGAGATACGCAGTATTTT,CATSVAGAIRGDTQYF
few,.,TRBJ2-1,TRBV5-6,TGTGCCAGCAACCAGGGAGACTACAATGAGCAGTTCTTC,CASNQGDYNEQFF
few,TRBD2,TRBJ2-1,TRBV5-1,TGCGCCAGCAGCCAAGGACTAGCGGGAGGGCAGTCGGTCTTC,CASSQGLAGGQSVF
.,.,TRBJ2-4,TRBV7-9,TGTGCCAGCAGCGAGACTGGGGGGGCCAAAAACATTCAGTACTTC,CASSETGGAKNIQYF